This TCR beta chain was found in a study of blood T cell repertoires in COVID-19. About the study: Sources were T cells, B-cell-depleted T cells, or PBMCs; the material itself was cDNA or gDNA.

V shed 6 bases and J 3 bases; nucleotides not matched to a gene: 6. Germline V lookup: CDR1 SQVTM, CDR2 ANQGSEA. The length of the CDR3 is 13 residues. Repertoires were generated with immunoSEQ multiplex PCR, while TCRdb's copy carries only in-frame clones and drops some. Of some 88,000 clones listed, roughly 77% are singletons. This chain connects TRBV29-1 to TRBJ2-7; 9 bases match TRBD1. The specimen sequenced was peripheral blood. This TCR was recovered from a human donor in a cohort sampled during active COVID-19. CDR3 nucleotides: TGCAGCGTCCAACAGGGGGCCTTCTACGAGCAGTACTTC. Protein: CSVQQGAFYEQYF.